The rows below give T cell receptor beta chains drawn from one sample of a study of T cells in Graves' hyperthyroidism and ophthalmopathy. MiXCR, run by TCRdb on the multiplex PCR reads, gives a single entry per CDR3 protein. The sample contains around 400,000 distinct CDR3 sequences, about 13% of which appear only once. The specimen was blood. These receptors came from a woman younger than 30 with Graves' hyperthyroidism. Both conserved end residues are part of each CDR3. A D gene is named only where the DNA matches it firmly. Where a row states a size, it is once, few, many or the class of an expanded clone; other rows omit it.

D | size | J | V | CDR3 | DNA
NA | NA | TRBJ1-4 | TRBV19 | CASSIRAVDEKLFF | TGTGCCAGTAGTATTCGAGCGGTGGATGAAAAACTGTTTTTT
TRBD1 | NA | TRBJ1-4 | TRBV28 | CASTEGAEKLFF | TGTGCCAGCACGGAGGGGGCGGAAAAACTGTTTTTT
TRBD2 | NA | TRBJ2-2 | TRBV27 | CASSQTSGGVTGELFF | TGTGCCAGCAGTCAGACTAGCGGGGGGGTCACCGGGGAGCTGTTTTTT
NA | many | TRBJ2-1 | TRBV29-1 | CTTTGFSYNEQFF | TGCACCACCACAGGGTTCTCCTACAATGAGCAGTTCTTC
TRBD1 | many | TRBJ1-2 | TRBV20-1 | CSVPDRGYGYTF | TGCAGTGTTCCGGACAGGGGCTATGGCTACACCTTC
TRBD2 | many | TRBJ2-3 | TRBV2 | CASSAHGGVSTDTQYF | TGTGCCAGCAGTGCCCATGGGGGGGTAAGCACAGATACGCAGTATTTT
TRBD2 | many | TRBJ2-7 | TRBV20-1 | CSAMGLAGFYEQYF | TGCAGTGCCATGGGACTAGCGGGTTTCTACGAGCAGTACTTC
TRBD2 | few | TRBJ2-2 | TRBV6-5 | CASSSRTRHTGELFF | TGTGCCAGCAGTTCTCGGACTAGACACACCGGGGAGCTGTTTTTT
NA | NA | TRBJ2-5 | TRBV12-3/TRBV12-4 | CASSPAGQGSRAETQYF | TGTGCCAGCAGTCCCGCGGGGCAGGGGAGTCGGGCGGAGACCCAGTACTTC
NA | many | TRBJ2-7 | TRBV20-1 | CSARDGGRTRYEQYF | TGCAGTGCTAGAGATGGCGGACGGACCAGATACGAGCAGTACTTC
NA | few | TRBJ2-5 | TRBV5-6 | CASSLGAQGQYF | TGTGCCAGCAGCTTGGGGGCGCAGGGTCAGTACTTC
TRBD2 | many | TRBJ2-2 | TRBV7-3 | CASSPGGLAGELFF | TGTGCCAGCAGCCCTGGGGGACTAGCCGGGGAGCTGTTTTTT
NA | NA | TRBJ2-7 | TRBV7-2 | CASSLTGGDYEQYF | TGCGCCAGCAGCCTAACAGGGGGGGATTACGAGCAGTACTTC
NA | few | TRBJ1-2 | TRBV27 | CASSLWGEGGYTF | TGTGCCAGCAGTTTGTGGGGAGAGGGTGGCTACACCTTC
TRBD2 | NA | TRBJ2-1 | TRBV27 | CASGLFRTSIYNERFF | TGTGCCAGCGGTTTATTCCGGACTAGCATTTACAATGAGCGGTTCTTC
NA | many | TRBJ2-4 | TRBV11-2 | CASSLQGFTADIQYF | TGTGCCAGCAGCTTACAGGGTTTCACTGCCGACATTCAGTACTTC
NA | NA | TRBJ2-2 | TRBV4-1 | CASSRARTANTGELFF | TGCGCCAGCAGTCGAGCCAGGACAGCGAACACCGGGGAGCTGTTTTTT
NA | many | TRBJ2-5 | TRBV7-9 | CASSHERGQYF | TGTGCCAGCAGCCACGAGAGGGGCCAGTACTTC
TRBD2 | many | TRBJ2-1 | TRBV20-1 | CSARGVPGLSNEQFF | TGCAGTGCTAGAGGCGTCCCGGGACTAAGCAATGAGCAGTTCTTC
NA | many | TRBJ1-5 | TRBV3-1 | CASSQESGTGQPQHF | TGTGCCAGCAGCCAAGAATCGGGAACGGGTCAGCCCCAGCATTTT
NA | many | TRBJ2-1 | TRBV28 | CASSFRLSSYNEQFF | TGTGCCAGCAGTTTTCGGCTATCCTCCTACAATGAGCAGTTCTTC
TRBD2 | many | TRBJ2-5 | TRBV27 | CASSLTLAGAGETQYF | TGTGCCAGCAGTCTCACACTAGCGGGAGCAGGCGAGACCCAGTACTTC
TRBD1 | many | TRBJ2-1 | TRBV30 | CAWSPPGGDIEQFF | TGTGCCTGGAGCCCCCCAGGGGGTGACATCGAGCAGTTCTTC
NA | many | TRBJ1-1 | TRBV7-2 | CASSRQTGMNTEAFF | TGTGCCAGCAGCCGTCAGACAGGTATGAACACTGAAGCTTTCTTT
TRBD2 | few | TRBJ2-7 | TRBV4-3 | CASSLRLAGRDEQCF | TGCGCCAGCAGCCTCCGACTAGCGGGACGGGACGAGCAGTGCTTC
NA | many | TRBJ2-1 | TRBV30 | CAWSVRQGNEQFF | TGTGCCTGGAGTGTACGTCAAGGGAATGAGCAGTTCTTC
TRBD2 | many | TRBJ2-3 | TRBV7-2 | CASSPLGGPPDTQYF | TGTGCCAGCAGCCCCTTGGGAGGGCCCCCAGATACGCAGTATTTT
NA | many | TRBJ1-2 | TRBV20-1 | CSATTYGYTF | TGCAGTGCCACTACCTATGGCTACACCTTC
NA | many | TRBJ1-1 | TRBV7-2 | CASSFTTENTEAFF | TGTGCCAGCAGCTTTACGACAGAAAACACTGAAGCTTTCTTT
NA | many | TRBJ2-5 | TRBV29-1 | CSVDPLGETQYF | TGCAGCGTTGATCCATTGGGGGAGACCCAGTACTTC
TRBD2 | many | TRBJ2-1 | TRBV11-3 | CASSQTLGLAGYNEQFF | TGTGCCAGCAGCCAAACGCTGGGACTAGCGGGGTACAATGAGCAGTTCTTC
TRBD1 | NA | TRBJ2-1 | TRBV5-4 | CASSRNGQGEFF | TGTGCCAGCAGCCGAAACGGACAGGGAGAGTTCTTC
NA | NA | TRBJ1-1 | TRBV7-3 | CASSLRRETEAFF | TGTGCCAGCAGCTTACGTCGGGAGACTGAAGCTTTCTTT
TRBD1 | many | TRBJ1-5 | TRBV6-2/TRBV6-3 | CASSRQGGNQPQHF | TGTGCCAGCAGTAGACAGGGAGGCAATCAGCCCCAGCATTTT
TRBD2 | many | TRBJ2-7 | TRBV5-6 | CASSFGPAGASSYEQYF | TGTGCCAGCAGCTTTGGACCGGCGGGAGCGAGCTCCTACGAGCAGTACTTC
NA | many | TRBJ1-1 | TRBV6-6 | CASSYTLQWGNTEAFF | TGTGCCAGCAGTTACACCCTACAGTGGGGGAACACTGAAGCTTTCTTT
NA | NA | TRBJ2-7 | TRBV7-9 | CASEGIGFYEQYF | TGTGCCAGCGAGGGGATAGGGTTCTACGAGCAGTACTTC
NA | many | TRBJ2-5 | TRBV30 | CALGLNQETQYF | TGTGCCTTGGGACTTAACCAAGAGACCCAGTACTTC
NA | many | TRBJ1-1 | TRBV12-3/TRBV12-4 | CASSLLKGGSEAFF | TGTGCCAGCAGCCTCCTCAAAGGTGGCTCTGAAGCTTTCTTT
NA | many | TRBJ1-6 | TRBV27 | CASRSWAEPNSPLHF | TGTGCCAGCAGGAGTTGGGCCGAGCCTAATTCACCCCTCCACTTT
NA | NA | TRBJ2-6 | TRBV3-2 | CASSQPGQGLSGANVLTF | TGTGCCAGCAGTCAACCGGGACAGGGCCTCTCTGGGGCCAACGTCCTGACTTTC